This T cell receptor (beta chain) was identified in a study of T cell responses to AZD1222 COVID-19 vaccine (dated by TCRdb to about 2021). For the study in its entirety: A total of 233 trial participants underwent TCR sequencing, of whom roughly 210 received two doses of AZD1222 and around 25 received two doses of the MenACWY control vaccine. Trial participants were enrolled into age subgroups of 18-55, 56-69 and 70-plus years, which contained about 150, 27 and 61 TCR-sequenced participants, respectively.

The CDR3 regions of human TCRbeta chains were analyzed by immunosequencing. The published analysis was carried out like this. Repertoire TCRs were matched against a reference library of SARS-CoV-2-specific TCRs generated with the MIRA antigen-specificity platform. Breadth meant the fraction of unique TCRs that were SARS-CoV-2-associated, whereas depth meant the fraction of total T cells that were SARS-CoV-2-associated. Using the MIRA data, each spike-specific TCR was assigned both to the spike region to which the TCR was reactive and to a CD4 or CD8 class. Log10-transformed breadth and depth values were compared by one-way ANOVA with Sidak's multiple comparisons tests. The table comes from immuneACCESS by way of TCRdb, which keeps in-frame sequences with V and J called. Part of the clones is missing from these tables; in studies checked, under half for an unresolved V gene and the rest for unknown reasons. The V and J calls and clone size come from that table; D and trimming were worked out from the DNA. This sample holds tens of thousands of clones; around four fifths were observed only once. The top ten constitute approximately 22% of the sample.

The sample's time point label, decoded: baseline before first vaccination. The intended sense of this specimen's treatment or condition label: meningococcal conjugate vaccine given as trial control. The vaccinee samples were drawn from two UK trials, COV001 and COV002, one of which was a single-blind randomized controlled phase 2/3 trial testing AZD1222 (ChAdOx1 nCoV-19) in healthy adults. Trial participant PBMC samples were collected at day 0 and day 28 after the second dose for TCRbeta chain sequencing. Broad study findings and their caveats: Participants were mostly white British and included more females than males, and it was suggested by the authors that clonal diversity may have been underestimated. Because no samples from the day 14 peak response were available, repertoires could be characterized only after the peak T cell response. In the small 56-69-year group, the increase in depth fell short of significance, most likely because of low power. The vaccine-associated CD4 TCRs covered the entire spike protein, and the dominant responses fell in regions 160-218 and 743-854. Conclusions about previously exposed vaccinees are limited because only five to seven AZD1222 recipients were SARS-CoV-2 seropositive at baseline. A significant rise in spike-specific TCR breadth and depth was observed after two AZD1222 doses relative to day 0 and relative to MenACWY recipients. Reportedly, close to half of the unique spike-specific TCRs recognized epitopes lying outside the regions that are mutated in the B.1.351 and B.1.1.7 variants.

Turning to this clone: Its target antigen remains unknown. Base qualities are not recorded, but no much larger clone differs from it by a single base.

Trimming accounts for 3 bases at V and 2 bases at J, while the number of junction bases matched to no gene is 4. The germline V gene (reference sequence) supplies CDR1 MNHEY and CDR2 SMNVEV. The CDR3 runs 14 residues from the cysteine to the phenylalanine. Of all the DNA, just the CDR3 is kept, 42 bases in frame from base 1. The rearranged chain carries TRBV27 and TRBJ2-7, with 7 bases matching TRBD2. The sequenced sample was peripheral blood, obtained on day 0 of MenACWY control vaccination. This TCR was recovered from an adult in good health. The encoded CDR3 is CASSLGGSPYEQYF. Read as DNA, the sequence is TGTGCCAGCAGTTTGGGCGGGAGTCCCTACGAGCAGTACTTC.